This T cell receptor (beta chain) was identified during a study of identical twins. There are a few counts of this clonotype. TCRdb itself ran the 5' RACE reads through MiXCR, one entry per CDR3 protein. This sample has roughly 720,000 distinct CDR3 sequences, with over 15% found just once. V shed 1 base and J 3 bases; nucleotides not matched to a gene: 3. This CDR3 is 14 amino acids long. In germline, CDR1 is SGDLS, CDR2 YYNGEE. These data were likewise used in another study, on T cells expressing NK-cell markers.

The clonotype was recovered from a woman between 18 and 30 years old in good health. The chain joins TRBV9 to TRBJ1-2; 7 bases fit TRBD1. Sequenced input: PBMCs. The chain's CDR3 is CASSVSQGDYGYTF. CDR3 DNA sequence: TGTGCCAGCAGCGTATCTCAGGGGGACTATGGCTACACCTTC.